What follows are 4 T cell receptor beta chains derived from one specimen sequenced in a study of CD8+CD57+ T cells in acquired aplastic anemia. In patients chosen for sequencing, flow cytometry had shown CD8+CD57+ cell expansion. CDR3 and TCR beta VDJ profiling relied on genomic DNA as the template. TCRdb reprocessed the reads with MiXCR, giving one entry per CDR3 protein. The sample lists approximately 260,000 distinct CDR3 sequences, around 82% occurring once. What was sequenced was sorted CD4+, CD8+, or CD8+CD57+ T cells (not recorded which) from PBMCs. The receptors stem from a human donor with aplastic anemia.

This chain joins TRBV7-2 and TRBJ2-1, with TRBD2 matching over 7 bases. Trimming cost V 0 bases and J 15 bases; bases outside gene matches: 17. The CDR3 is 16 residues long. The V gene's germline CDR1 is SGHTA and CDR2 FQGNSA. CDR3 residues: CASSLAGGPGRQYLFF. CDR3 DNA sequence: TGTGCCAGCAGCTTAGCAGGAGGTCCCGGGAGGCAGTATTTGTTCTTC.

The chain carries TRBV10-3 and TRBJ2-3; possible D gene TRBD1, 6 bases. V was pared by 3 bases and J by 4 bases, with 11 bases between. CDR1 is ENHRY and CDR2 is SYGVKD in the germline V gene. The CDR3 spans 14 residues. The CDR3 DNA is TGTGCCATCAGTGACGCAGGGGACGCAGATACGCAGTATTTT. Its protein product is CAISDAGDADTQYF.

This chain uses TRBV7-9 with TRBJ2-5, with 9 bases that match TRBD2. V lost 3 bases, J lost 12 bases, and 14 bases stayed unmatched. The CDR3 has 15 amino acids. Germline CDR1 is SEHNR and CDR2 is FQNEAQ (reference sequence). In DNA, the CDR3 is TGTGCCAGCAGCTTTCATAGGAGCGGGGGGAGCGAGGAGTACTTC. Protein sequence: CASSFHRSGGSEEYF. The full variable domain, its missing parts supplied by reference TRBV7-9 and TRBJ2-5, is DTGVSQNPRHKITKRGQNVTFRCDPISEHNRLYWYRQTLGQGPEFLTYFQNEAQLEKSRLLSDRFSAERPKGSFSTLEIQRTEQGDSAMYLCASSFHRSGGSEEYFGPGTRLLVL.

J is TRBJ1-6 and V is TRBV2; D is unresolved. Per the germline V gene, CDR1 is SNHLY and CDR2 is FYNNEI. CDR3 length: 16 amino acids. The germline V and J ends were trimmed by 4 bases and 13 bases, with 23 bases remaining between them. CDR3: CASSAELSSYNFPLHF. CDR3 coding DNA: TGTGCCAGCAGTGCCGAGCTTAGCTCCTATAATTTCCCCCTCCACTTT. Full variable domain (rest looked up from reference TRBV2 and TRBJ1-6): EPEVTQTPSHQVTQMGQEVILRCVPISNHLYFYWYRQILGQKVEFLVSFYNNEISEKSEIFDDQFSVERPDGSNFTLKIRSTKLEDSAMYFCASSAELSSYNFPLHFGNGTRLTVT.